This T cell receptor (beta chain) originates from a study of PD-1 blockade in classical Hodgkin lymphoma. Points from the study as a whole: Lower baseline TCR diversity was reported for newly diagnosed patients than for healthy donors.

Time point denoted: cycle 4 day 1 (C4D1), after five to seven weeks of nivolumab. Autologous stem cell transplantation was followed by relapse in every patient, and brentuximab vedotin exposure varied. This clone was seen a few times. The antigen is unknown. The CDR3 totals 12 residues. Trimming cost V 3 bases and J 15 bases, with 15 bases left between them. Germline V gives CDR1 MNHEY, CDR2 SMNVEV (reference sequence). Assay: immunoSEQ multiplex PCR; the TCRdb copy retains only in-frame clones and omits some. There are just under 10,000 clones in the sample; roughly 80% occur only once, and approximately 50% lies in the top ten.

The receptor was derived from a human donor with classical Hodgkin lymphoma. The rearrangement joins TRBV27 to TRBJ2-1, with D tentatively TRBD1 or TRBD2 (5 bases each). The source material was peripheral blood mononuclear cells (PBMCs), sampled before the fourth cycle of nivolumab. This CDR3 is CASSFLGTALFF. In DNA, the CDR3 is TGTGCCAGCAGTTTTCTAGGGACGGCCCTGTTCTTC.